This record covers a single T cell receptor beta chain. The J segment lost 0 bases and the V segment lost 10 bases, leaving 6 bases of the junction unmatched. The CDR3 extends over 14 amino acids. Per the germline V gene, CDR1 is MNHEY and CDR2 is SMNVEV (reference sequence). These data are taken from a study of blood T cell repertoires in COVID-19. Study-level background: T cells, B-cell-depleted T cells, or PBMCs supplied cDNA or gDNA.

Clones were sequenced by immunoSEQ multiplex PCR, and TCRdb holds only the in-frame ones, with some missing. The profile covers roughly 160,000 clones, with roughly 84% appearing a single time and approximately 11% taken by the ten largest. The TCR originated in a man in his 70s with active or convalescent COVID-19. The genes are TRBV27 and TRBJ2-1, with TRBD1 matching 7 bases. What was sequenced was peripheral blood. Written as DNA, the CDR3 is TGTGCCACCACAAACAGGGGCTCCTACAATGAGCAGTTCTTC. It codes for CATTNRGSYNEQFF.